One sample yielded the 16 T cell receptor beta chains listed below, sequenced in a study of shared clonotypes between healthy human individuals. CD45RO-negative, CCR7-positively selected cells formed the naive CD8 fraction, excluding terminally differentiated effector memory CD45RA+ cells. Only in-frame clones appear in the TCRdb table, and some are missing; sequencing was by immunoSEQ multiplex PCR. This table holds around 2,000,000 clones, about 93% found once. Sequenced material: naive CD8+ T cells from PBMCs. These TCRs come from a man younger than 35 in good health. Some clones in this sample may be carry-over from other donors' samples.

The chain joins TRBV25-1 to TRBJ2-1, with D maybe TRBD1 (6 bases). This CDR3 has 13 amino acids. Germline V gene sequence: CDR1 MGHDK, CDR2 SYGVNS. With 4 bases removed from V and 7 bases from J, the gap between germline ends came to 11 bases. In DNA form, the CDR3 reads TGTGCCAGCAGTGTGGCCAGGGGTAATGAGCAGTTCTTC. Residues: CASSVARGNEQFF.

The J gene is TRBJ2-7, the V gene TRBV7-9; D is unresolved. There are 16 residues in the CDR3. The germline V gene has CDR1 SEHNR and CDR2 FQNEAQ (reference sequence). Trimming took 1 base from V and 5 from J, leaving 18 bases between them. CDR3 sequence: CASSLDPAKSLHEQYF. CDR3 DNA sequence: TGTGCCAGCAGCTTAGATCCAGCAAAATCTCTCCACGAGCAGTACTTC.

For this clone: Other DNA sequences from this sample encode an identical CDR3 as well. The chain has TRBV5-1 and TRBJ2-7; TRBD1 aligns across 9 bases. The CDR3 totals 14 residues. Germline V gives CDR1 SGHRS, CDR2 YFSETQ. V shed 4 bases and J 2 bases; nucleotides not matched to a gene: 4. For the CDR3, the DNA is TGCGCCAGCAGCCCGGGACAGGGTCCCTACGAGCAGTACTTC. Its translation: CASSPGQGPYEQYF.

The rearrangement uses TRBV19 and TRBJ2-3; the match to TRBD1 covers 7 bases. Per germline, CDR1 LNHDA and CDR2 SQIVND (reference sequence). V dropped 3 bases and J dropped 0; count of bases not matched to a gene: 3. This CDR3 is built from 15 residues. The CDR3 DNA is TGTGCCAGTAGTATTTACAGGGGTAGCACAGATACGCAGTATTTT. Translation gives CASSIYRGSTDTQYF.

The genes are TRBV14 and TRBJ2-7, with a possible D match to TRBD2 (5 bases). Looked up from germline, CDR1 is SGHDN and CDR2 is FVKESK. The CDR3 is made up of 14 amino acids. Deletions cut 1 base from V and 4 bases from J, with 11 bases between. CDR3 bases: TGTGCCAGCAGCCAAGGTAACGGGATATACGAGCAGTACTTC. It encodes CASSQGNGIYEQYF. The variable domain in full, completed from reference TRBV14 and TRBJ2-7, reads EAGVTQFPSHSVIEKGQTVTLRCDPISGHDNLYWYRRVMGKEIKFLLHFVKESKQDESGMPNNRFLAERTGGTYSTLKVQPAELEDSGVYFCASSQGNGIYEQYFGPGTRLTVT.

The V gene is TRBV10-3, the J gene TRBJ1-2; 8 bases are shared with TRBD1. Germline lookup yields CDR1 ENHRY and CDR2 SYGVKD. There are 14 residues in the CDR3. Unmatched junction bases numbered 7, after V lost 8 bases and J lost 2 bases. The CDR3 here is CAIYGQGLNYGYTF. CDR3 coding DNA: TGTGCCATCTACGGACAGGGATTAAACTATGGCTACACCTTC.

This chain joins TRBV28 and TRBJ2-3, with D perhaps matching TRBD2 (5 bases). Germline V lookup: CDR1 MDHEN, CDR2 SYDVKM. Deletions cut 10 bases from V and 3 bases from J, with 20 bases between. The CDR3 contains 15 residues. In DNA, the CDR3 is TGTGCCACCTCCCCCGGTAAAGGGAGAACAGATACGCAGTATTTT. Translation gives CATSPGKGRTDTQYF.

This chain links TRBV7-9 with TRBJ1-2, with D tentatively TRBD1 (5 bases). The CDR3 length is 16 residues. Germline CDR1 reads SEHNR; CDR2 reads FQNEAQ (reference sequence). Trimming pared 2 bases from V and 5 bases from J, leaving 18 bases between. The CDR3 DNA reads TGTGCCAGCAGCTTAAACCGGGGGGAGGGTCGGTATGGCTACACCTTC. It is translated as CASSLNRGEGRYGYTF.

J is TRBJ2-1 and V is TRBV5-1; D not certain. The CDR3 spans 12 residues. The ends were cut back, 0 bases at V and 10 bases at J, with 8 bases in the middle. CDR1 and CDR2 from the germline V gene are SGHRS and YFSETQ. DNA for the CDR3: TGCGCCAGCAGCTTGGGTATTAGCGAGCAGTTCTTC. As protein: CASSLGISEQFF.

This chain links TRBV11-2 with TRBJ2-1; 11 positions match TRBD2. Germline trimming cut 2 bases from V and 7 bases from J; bases unmatched to any gene: 7. The length of the CDR3 is 16 residues. CDR1 is SGHAT, CDR2 FQNNGV, per germline. In DNA form, the CDR3 reads TGTGCCAGCAGCTTATCTCGACTAGCGGGGTGGAATGAGCAGTTCTTC. Translated, it gives CASSLSRLAGWNEQFF.

The chain links TRBV5-4 to TRBJ2-7; D ambiguous. Looked up from germline, CDR1 is SGHNT and CDR2 is YYREEE (reference sequence). V was shortened by 1 base and J by 5 bases, with 7 bases between the two germline ends. This CDR3 is 12 amino acids long. CDR3 sequence (DNA): TGTGCCAGCAGCTTGCTTGAAAACGAGCAGTACTTC. Translating it yields CASSLLENEQYF. The full variable domain, rest sourced from reference TRBV5-4 and TRBJ2-7, is ETGVTQSPTHLIKTRGQQVTLRCSSQSGHNTVSWYQQALGQGPQFIFQYYREEENGRGNFPPRFSGLQFPNYSSELNVNALELDDSALYLCASSLLENEQYFGPGTRLTVT.

The chain combines TRBV9 with TRBJ1-2; no firm D call. This CDR3 is built from 13 residues. CDR1 is SGDLS, CDR2 YYNGEE, per germline. Trimming stripped 5 bases from V and 2 bases from J, with 10 bases between. The DNA for the CDR3 is TGTGCCAGCAGGACGGGATCGAACTATGGCTACACCTTC. Protein: CASRTGSNYGYTF.

About this clone itself: Additional DNA sequences in this sample encode the identical CDR3. The V call is TRBV19, the J call TRBJ2-7; the match to TRBD2 covers 8 bases. The germline V gene encodes CDR1 LNHDA and CDR2 SQIVND (reference sequence). J was trimmed by 0 bases and V by 1 base; bases with no gene match: 2. The CDR3 runs to 15 residues. The CDR3 sequence is CASSIVAGGSYEQYF. The CDR3 coding sequence is TGTGCCAGTAGTATAGTGGCGGGAGGCTCCTACGAGCAGTACTTC.

About this clone itself: Other DNA sequences within the sample encode an identical CDR3. The rearrangement links TRBV6-6 to TRBJ1-1; D not certain. The CDR3 runs 13 residues. The germline V gene encodes CDR1 MNHNY and CDR2 SVGAGI (reference sequence). V lost 0 bases to trimming and J lost 5 bases, with 7 bases between them. CDR3 region: CASSYSRGTEAFF. In DNA form, the CDR3 reads TGTGCCAGCAGTTACTCGCGAGGGACTGAAGCTTTCTTT.

The chain links TRBV11-2 to TRBJ2-2; D remains ambiguous. Germline loops: CDR1 SGHAT, CDR2 FQNNGV. V lost 5 bases to trimming and J lost 6 bases, with 10 bases between them. The CDR3 spans 13 residues. The chain's CDR3 is CASSPRAPGELFF. In DNA, the CDR3 is TGTGCCAGCAGCCCTAGGGCGCCCGGGGAGCTGTTTTTT. Filled out from reference TRBV11-2 and TRBJ2-2, the complete variable domain reads EAGVAQSPRYKIIEKRQSVAFWCNPISGHATLYWYQQILGQGPKLLIQFQNNGVVDDSQLPKDRFSAERLKGVDSTLKIQPAKLEDSAVYLCASSPRAPGELFFGEGSRLTVL.

Regarding this clone: Within the sample, other DNA sequences also encode this same CDR3. The chain carries TRBV29-1 and TRBJ2-7, with a tentative D call TRBD1 (6 bases). The CDR3 spans 13 residues. V lost 3 bases and J lost 2, with 11 bases in between. CDR1 is SQVTM, CDR2 ANQGSEA, per germline. The CDR3 bases are TGCAGCGTTGAGGCAGGGGTACCCTACGAGCAGTACTTC. It codes for CSVEAGVPYEQYF.